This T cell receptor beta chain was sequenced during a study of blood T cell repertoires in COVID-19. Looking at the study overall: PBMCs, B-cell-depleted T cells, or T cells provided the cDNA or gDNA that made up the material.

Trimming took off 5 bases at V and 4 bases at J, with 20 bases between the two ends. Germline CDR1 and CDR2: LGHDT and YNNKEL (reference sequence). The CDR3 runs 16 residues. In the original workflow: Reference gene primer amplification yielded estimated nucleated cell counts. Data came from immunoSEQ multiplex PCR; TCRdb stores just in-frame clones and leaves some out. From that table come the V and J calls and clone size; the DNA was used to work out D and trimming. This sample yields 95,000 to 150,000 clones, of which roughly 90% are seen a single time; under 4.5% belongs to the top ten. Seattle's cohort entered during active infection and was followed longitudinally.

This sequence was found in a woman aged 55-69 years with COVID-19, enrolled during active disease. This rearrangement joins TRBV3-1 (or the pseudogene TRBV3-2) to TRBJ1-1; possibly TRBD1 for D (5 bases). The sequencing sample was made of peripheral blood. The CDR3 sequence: CASSSGGSNLRTEAFF. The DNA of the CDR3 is TGTGCCAGCAGCTCGGGGGGTTCCAATCTTCGCACTGAAGCTTTCTTT.